Listed below are T cell receptor beta chains from one sample, sequenced in a study of control samples from healthy donors and cancer patients. Measured with immunoSEQ multiplex PCR; TCRdb has only the in-frame clones, and not every one. The data hold 85,000 to 120,000 clones, with around 90% observed a single time. Sample: blood. The origin of the receptors is a woman aged 18-29 years in good health. CDR3s include the opening cysteine and the closing phenylalanine or tryptophan. Fields, in order: CDR3 protein, CDR3 DNA, D gene, clone size, J gene, V gene. The D gene is left open where the match is weak. Rows may omit the clone size; those that give it use once, few, many or a size class.

cdr3_aa: CASSSVGPGELFF
cdr3_nt: TGTGCCAGCAGCTCAGTCGGACCCGGGGAGCTGTTTTTT
d_call: -
clone_size: -
j_call: TRBJ2-2
v_call: TRBV7-9

cdr3_aa: CSVDSGKRFYTF
cdr3_nt: TGCAGCGTTGATTCGGGGAAGAGGTTCTACACCTTC
d_call: -
clone_size: -
j_call: TRBJ1-2
v_call: TRBV29-1

cdr3_aa: CASSPPSGVGTDTQYF
cdr3_nt: TGTGCCAGCAGCCCTCCATCCGGGGTCGGCACAGATACGCAGTATTTT
d_call: -
clone_size: once
j_call: TRBJ2-3
v_call: TRBV5-4

cdr3_aa: CASRQGGAGTEAFF
cdr3_nt: TGTGCCAGTAGACAGGGGGGGGCGGGCACTGAAGCTTTCTTT
d_call: TRBD1
clone_size: -
j_call: TRBJ1-1
v_call: TRBV19

cdr3_aa: CASSSAQGVRTEAFF
cdr3_nt: TGTGCCAGCAGCAGCGCGCAGGGAGTAAGGACTGAAGCTTTCTTT
d_call: -
clone_size: -
j_call: TRBJ1-1
v_call: TRBV7-7

cdr3_aa: CASSFRGSGGELFF
cdr3_nt: TGTGCCAGCAGCTTTAGGGGTTCGGGCGGGGAGCTGTTTTTT
d_call: -
clone_size: -
j_call: TRBJ2-2
v_call: TRBV7-2

cdr3_aa: CAISESVDSYNSPLHF
cdr3_nt: TGTGCCATCAGTGAGTCTGTCGATTCCTATAATTCACCCCTCCACTTT
d_call: -
clone_size: once
j_call: TRBJ1-6
v_call: TRBV10-3

cdr3_aa: CASSQNGRDGTYEQYF
cdr3_nt: TGCGCCAGCAGCCAAAATGGCCGGGACGGAACCTACGAGCAGTACTTC
d_call: -
clone_size: -
j_call: TRBJ2-7
v_call: TRBV4-3

cdr3_aa: CASSFFSGGSGSSYEQYF
cdr3_nt: TGTGCCAGCAGCTTTTTTTCAGGGGGTAGCGGGAGCTCCTACGAGCAGTACTTC
d_call: TRBD2
clone_size: -
j_call: TRBJ2-7
v_call: TRBV11-3

cdr3_aa: CADIQGPFEAFF
cdr3_nt: TGTGCCGACATACAGGGGCCGTTTGAAGCTTTCTTT
d_call: TRBD1
clone_size: -
j_call: TRBJ1-1
v_call: TRBV30

cdr3_aa: CASSLTYEQYF
cdr3_nt: TGTGCCAGCAGCTTAACGTACGAGCAGTACTTC
d_call: -
clone_size: -
j_call: TRBJ2-7
v_call: TRBV11-2

cdr3_aa: CASSFGTGDTEAFF
cdr3_nt: TGCGCCAGCAGCTTTGGGACAGGGGACACTGAAGCTTTCTTT
d_call: TRBD1
clone_size: -
j_call: TRBJ1-1
v_call: TRBV5-1

cdr3_aa: CASSAGTGLLSPLHF
cdr3_nt: TGCGCCAGCAGTGCAGGCACAGGCCTCTTGTCACCCCTCCACTTT
d_call: -
clone_size: -
j_call: TRBJ1-6
v_call: TRBV10-2

cdr3_aa: CATSRAGTGTGGYTF
cdr3_nt: TGTGCCACCAGCAGAGCCGGGACAGGGACAGGTGGCTACACCTTC
d_call: TRBD1
clone_size: -
j_call: TRBJ1-2
v_call: TRBV15

cdr3_aa: CASSISLNLGEQYF
cdr3_nt: TGTGCCAGTAGTATATCCCTCAACCTGGGGGAGCAGTACTTC
d_call: -
clone_size: -
j_call: TRBJ2-7
v_call: TRBV19

cdr3_aa: CAWNGQGYTGELFF
cdr3_nt: TGTGCCTGGAACGGACAGGGGTACACCGGGGAGCTGTTTTTT
d_call: TRBD1
clone_size: -
j_call: TRBJ2-2
v_call: TRBV30

cdr3_aa: CARTVALEETQYF
cdr3_nt: TGTGCAAGGACAGTAGCCTTAGAAGAGACCCAGTACTTC
d_call: -
clone_size: once
j_call: TRBJ2-5
v_call: TRBV12-2

cdr3_aa: CASSFPQGRTETQYF
cdr3_nt: TGTGCCAGCAGCTTCCCACAGGGCAGAACGGAGACCCAGTACTTC
d_call: -
clone_size: -
j_call: TRBJ2-5
v_call: TRBV11-2

cdr3_aa: CASTKRWDGRDQETQYF
cdr3_nt: TGTGCCAGCACCAAAAGGTGGGACGGCAGAGACCAAGAGACCCAGTACTTC
d_call: -
clone_size: -
j_call: TRBJ2-5
v_call: TRBV2

cdr3_aa: CSGGHTNTGELFF
cdr3_nt: TGCAGCGGTGGGCATACGAACACCGGGGAGCTGTTTTTT
d_call: -
clone_size: -
j_call: TRBJ2-2
v_call: TRBV29-1